Below, one T cell receptor (beta chain) is given with its context. The data originate from a study of CD8 T cells in Susac syndrome. Reverse transcription of roughly 0.5 to 1 ug RNA used random hexamers. An immunoSEQ multiplex PCR amplified TCR beta CDR3 over 54 Vbeta and 13 Jbeta. TCRdb reprocessed the immunoSEQ multiplex PCR reads via MiXCR and lists one record per CDR3 protein. The sample shows approximately 71,000 distinct CDR3 sequences, 95% to 96% of them seen only once. Multiple sclerosis controls were treatment-naive patients with stable or active relapsing-remitting disease. TEMRA cells were FACS-enriched and CD8+ and CD4+ T cells negatively isolated. The CDR3 loop spans 16 amino acids. V lost 4 bases and J lost 6; bases outside the gene matches: 15. The germline CDR1 and CDR2 sequences are GTSNPN and SVGIG (reference sequence).

Source material: CD4+ T cells from PBMCs. The rearrangement uses TRBV30 and TRBJ1-2; 9 bases match TRBD1. The TCR comes from a human donor with multiple sclerosis. CDR3 coding DNA: TGTGCCTGGAAGCGGGACAGGGCCAGGACTTCCCATGGCTACACCTTC. This codes for CAWKRDRARTSHGYTF.